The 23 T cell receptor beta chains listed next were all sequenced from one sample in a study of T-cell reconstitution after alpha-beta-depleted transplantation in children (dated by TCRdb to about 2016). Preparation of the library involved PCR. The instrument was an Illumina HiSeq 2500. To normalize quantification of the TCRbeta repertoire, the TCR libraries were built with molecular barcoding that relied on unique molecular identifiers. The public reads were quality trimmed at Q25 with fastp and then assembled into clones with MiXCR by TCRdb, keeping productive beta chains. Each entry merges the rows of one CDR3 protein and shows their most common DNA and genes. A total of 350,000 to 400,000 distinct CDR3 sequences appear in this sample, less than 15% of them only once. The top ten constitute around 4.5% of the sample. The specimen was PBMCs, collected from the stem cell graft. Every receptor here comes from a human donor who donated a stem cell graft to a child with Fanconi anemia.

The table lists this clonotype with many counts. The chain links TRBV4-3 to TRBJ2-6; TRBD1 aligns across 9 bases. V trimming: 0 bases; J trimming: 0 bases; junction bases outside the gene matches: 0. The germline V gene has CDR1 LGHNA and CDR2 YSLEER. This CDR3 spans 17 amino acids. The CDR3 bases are TGCGCCAGCAGCCAAGAGACAGGGGGCTCTGGGGCCAACGTCCTGACTTTC. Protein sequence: CASSQETGGSGANVLTF.

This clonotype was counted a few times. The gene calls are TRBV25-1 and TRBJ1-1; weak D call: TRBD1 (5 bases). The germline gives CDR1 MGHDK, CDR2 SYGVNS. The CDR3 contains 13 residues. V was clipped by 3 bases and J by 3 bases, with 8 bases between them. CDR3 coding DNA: TGTGCCAGCAGTGACTGGGGGGACACTGAAGCTTTCTTT. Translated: CASSDWGDTEAFF.

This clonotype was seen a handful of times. The CDR3 reads CSARDWRNEQFF. In nucleotides, the CDR3 is TGCAGTGCTAGAGATTGGCGCAATGAGCAGTTCTTC. V usage is TRBV20-1 and J usage is TRBJ2-1; D gene uncertain. V lost 0 bases to trimming and J lost 6 bases, with 6 bases between them. Germline V gene lookup returns CDR1 DFQATT and CDR2 SNEGSKA (reference sequence). The CDR3 totals 12 residues.

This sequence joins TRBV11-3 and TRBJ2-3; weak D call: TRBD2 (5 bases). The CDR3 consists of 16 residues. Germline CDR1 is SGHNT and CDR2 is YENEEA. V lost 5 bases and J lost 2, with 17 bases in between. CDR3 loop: CASSPGGLAHTDTQYF. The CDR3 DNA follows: TGTGCCAGCAGCCCAGGTGGGTTAGCGCACACAGATACGCAGTATTTT.

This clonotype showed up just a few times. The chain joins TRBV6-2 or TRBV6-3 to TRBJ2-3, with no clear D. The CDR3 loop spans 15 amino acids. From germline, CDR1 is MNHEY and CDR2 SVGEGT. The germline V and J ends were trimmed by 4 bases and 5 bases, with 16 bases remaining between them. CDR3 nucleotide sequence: TGTGCCAGCAGTTTCCGGCGGCTAACGGGAGATACGCAGTATTTT. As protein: CASSFRRLTGDTQYF.

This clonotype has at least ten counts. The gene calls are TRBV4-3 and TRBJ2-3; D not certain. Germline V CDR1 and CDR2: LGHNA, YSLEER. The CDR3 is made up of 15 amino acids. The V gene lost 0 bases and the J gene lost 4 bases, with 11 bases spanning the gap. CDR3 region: CASSQDRPRSDTQYF. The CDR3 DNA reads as TGCGCCAGCAGCCAAGACAGGCCTCGGTCAGATACGCAGTATTTT.

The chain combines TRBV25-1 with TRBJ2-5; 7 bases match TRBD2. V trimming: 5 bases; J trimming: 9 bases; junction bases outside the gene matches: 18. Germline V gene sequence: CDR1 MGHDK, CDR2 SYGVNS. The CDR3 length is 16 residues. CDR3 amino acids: CASSPQGGPPREAQYF. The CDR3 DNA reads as TGTGCCAGCAGTCCCCAGGGTGGACCGCCTCGGGAGGCCCAGTACTTC.

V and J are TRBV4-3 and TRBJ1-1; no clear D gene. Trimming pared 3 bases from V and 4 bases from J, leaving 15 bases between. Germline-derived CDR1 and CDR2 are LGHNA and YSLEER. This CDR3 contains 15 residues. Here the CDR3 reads CASSQDVGWVTEAFF. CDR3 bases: TGCGCCAGCAGCCAGGACGTAGGGTGGGTCACTGAAGCTTTCTTT.

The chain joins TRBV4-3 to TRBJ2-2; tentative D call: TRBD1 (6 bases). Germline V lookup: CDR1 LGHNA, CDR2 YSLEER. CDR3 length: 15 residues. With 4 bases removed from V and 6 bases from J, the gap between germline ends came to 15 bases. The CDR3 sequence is CASSPLLGASGELFF. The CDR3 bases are TGCGCCAGCAGCCCCCTTTTGGGGGCCTCCGGGGAGCTGTTTTTT.

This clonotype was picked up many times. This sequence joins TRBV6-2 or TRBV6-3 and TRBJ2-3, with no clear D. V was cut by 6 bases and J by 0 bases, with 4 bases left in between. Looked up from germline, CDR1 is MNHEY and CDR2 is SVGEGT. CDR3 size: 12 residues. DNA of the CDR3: TGTGCCAGCAGGAGCAGCACAGATACGCAGTATTTT. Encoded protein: CASRSSTDTQYF.

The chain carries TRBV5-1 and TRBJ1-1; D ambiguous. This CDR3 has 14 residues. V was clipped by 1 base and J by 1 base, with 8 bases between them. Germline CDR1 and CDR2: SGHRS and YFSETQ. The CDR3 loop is CASSLFMGNTEAFF. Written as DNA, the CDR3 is TGCGCCAGCAGCTTGTTCATGGGGAACACTGAAGCTTTCTTT. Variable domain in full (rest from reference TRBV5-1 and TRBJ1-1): KAGVTQTPRYLIKTRGQQVTLSCSPISGHRSVSWYQQTPGQGLQFLFEYFSETQRNKGNFPGRFSGRQFSNSRSEMNVSTLELGDSALYLCASSLFMGNTEAFFGQGTRLTVV.

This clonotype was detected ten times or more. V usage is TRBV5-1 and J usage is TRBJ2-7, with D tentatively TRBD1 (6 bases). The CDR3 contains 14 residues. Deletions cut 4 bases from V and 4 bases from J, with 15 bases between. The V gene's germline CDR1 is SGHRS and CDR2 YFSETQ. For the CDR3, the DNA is TGCGCCAGCAGCCAAGACAGGACCCTTTACGAGCAGTACTTC. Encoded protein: CASSQDRTLYEQYF.

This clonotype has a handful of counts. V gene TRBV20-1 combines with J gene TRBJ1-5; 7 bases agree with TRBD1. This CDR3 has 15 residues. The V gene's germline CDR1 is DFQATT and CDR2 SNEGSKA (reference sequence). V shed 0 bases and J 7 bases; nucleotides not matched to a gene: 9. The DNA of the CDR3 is TGCAGTGCTAGAGATGGAGGCAGGGGGTACCAGCCCCAGCATTTT. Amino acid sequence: CSARDGGRGYQPQHF.

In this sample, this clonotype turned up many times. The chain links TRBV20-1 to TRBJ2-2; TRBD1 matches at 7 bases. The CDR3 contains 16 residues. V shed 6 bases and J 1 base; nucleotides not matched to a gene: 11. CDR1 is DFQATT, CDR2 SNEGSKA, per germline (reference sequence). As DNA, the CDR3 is TGCAGTGCCCCCTTTATGACAGGGTGGAACACCGGGGAGCTGTTTTTT. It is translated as CSAPFMTGWNTGELFF.

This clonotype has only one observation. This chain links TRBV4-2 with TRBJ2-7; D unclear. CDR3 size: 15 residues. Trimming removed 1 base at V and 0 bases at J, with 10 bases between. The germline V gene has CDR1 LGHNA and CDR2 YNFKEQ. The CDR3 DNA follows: TGTGCCAGCAGCCAAGCTGAGTCGGGCTCCTACGAGCAGTACTTC. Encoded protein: CASSQAESGSYEQYF.

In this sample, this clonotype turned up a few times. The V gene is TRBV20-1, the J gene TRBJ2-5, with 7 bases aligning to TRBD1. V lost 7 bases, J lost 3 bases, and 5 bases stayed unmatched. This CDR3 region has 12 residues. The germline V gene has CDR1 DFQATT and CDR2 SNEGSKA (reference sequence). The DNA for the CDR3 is TGCAGTGTTCACAGGGGTAAAGAGACCCAGTACTTC. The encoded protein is CSVHRGKETQYF.

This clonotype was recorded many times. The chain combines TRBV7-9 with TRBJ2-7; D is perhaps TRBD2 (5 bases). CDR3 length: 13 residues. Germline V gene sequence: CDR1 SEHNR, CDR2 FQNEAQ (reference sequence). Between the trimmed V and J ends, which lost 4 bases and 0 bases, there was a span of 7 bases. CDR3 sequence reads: CASSSGNSYEQYF. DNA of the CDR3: TGTGCCAGCAGCTCCGGGAACTCCTACGAGCAGTACTTC.

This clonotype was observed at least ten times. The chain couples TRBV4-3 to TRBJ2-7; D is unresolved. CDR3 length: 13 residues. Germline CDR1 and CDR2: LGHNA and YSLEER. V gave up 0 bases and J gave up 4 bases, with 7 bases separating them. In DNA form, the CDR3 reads TGCGCCAGCAGCCAAGAGGTGAGGTACGAGCAGTACTTC. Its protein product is CASSQEVRYEQYF.

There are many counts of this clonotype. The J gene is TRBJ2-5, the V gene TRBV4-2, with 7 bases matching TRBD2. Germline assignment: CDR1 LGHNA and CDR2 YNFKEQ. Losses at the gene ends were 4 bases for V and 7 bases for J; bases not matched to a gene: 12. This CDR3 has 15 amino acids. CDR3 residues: CASSLERSGEWTQYF. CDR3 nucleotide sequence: TGTGCCAGCAGCCTCGAAAGGAGCGGGGAATGGACCCAGTACTTC.

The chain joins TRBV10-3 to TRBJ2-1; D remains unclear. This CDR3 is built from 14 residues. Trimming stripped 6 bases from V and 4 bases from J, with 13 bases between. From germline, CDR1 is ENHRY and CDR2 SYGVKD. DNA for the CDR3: TGTGCCATCAGGAAAGACGACGAATACAATGAGCAGTTCTTC. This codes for CAIRKDDEYNEQFF.

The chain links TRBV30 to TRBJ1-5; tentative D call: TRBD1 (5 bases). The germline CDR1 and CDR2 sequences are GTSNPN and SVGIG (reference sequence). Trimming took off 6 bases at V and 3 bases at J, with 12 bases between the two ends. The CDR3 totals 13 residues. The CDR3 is CACWTKFNQPQHF. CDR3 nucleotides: TGTGCCTGTTGGACAAAGTTCAATCAGCCCCAGCATTTT.

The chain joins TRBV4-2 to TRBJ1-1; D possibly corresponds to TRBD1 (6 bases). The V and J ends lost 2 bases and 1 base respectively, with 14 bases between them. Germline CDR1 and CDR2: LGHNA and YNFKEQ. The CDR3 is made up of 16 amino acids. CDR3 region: CASSQYPSDRNTEAFF. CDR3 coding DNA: TGTGCCAGCAGCCAATACCCGTCGGACAGGAACACTGAAGCTTTCTTT.

Here the CDR3 reads CASSYALDRSSYEQYF. DNA for the CDR3: TGTGCCAGCAGTTATGCCCTTGACAGATCCTCCTACGAGCAGTACTTC. The rearrangement uses TRBV6-2 or TRBV6-3 and TRBJ2-7, with TRBD1 as a possible D gene (5 bases). This CDR3 spans 16 amino acids. CDR1 and CDR2 (germline): MNHEY, SVGEGT. Trimming took 3 bases from V and 0 from J, leaving 15 bases between them.